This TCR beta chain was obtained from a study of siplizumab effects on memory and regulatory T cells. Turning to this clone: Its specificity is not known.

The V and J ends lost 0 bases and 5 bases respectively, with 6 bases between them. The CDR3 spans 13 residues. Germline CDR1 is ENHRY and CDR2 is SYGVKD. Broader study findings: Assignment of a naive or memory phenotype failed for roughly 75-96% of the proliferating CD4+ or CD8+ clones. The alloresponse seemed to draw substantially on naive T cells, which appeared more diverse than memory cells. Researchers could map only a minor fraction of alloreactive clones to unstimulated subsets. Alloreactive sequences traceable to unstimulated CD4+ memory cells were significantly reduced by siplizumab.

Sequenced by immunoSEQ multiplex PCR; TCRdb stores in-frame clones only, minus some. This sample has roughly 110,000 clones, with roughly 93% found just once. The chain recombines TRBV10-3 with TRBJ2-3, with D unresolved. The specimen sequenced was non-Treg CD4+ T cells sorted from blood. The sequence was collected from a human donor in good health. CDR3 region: CAISESLGDTQYF. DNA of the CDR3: TGTGCCATCAGTGAGTCTTTGGGAGATACGCAGTATTTT.